The entry below describes one T cell receptor beta chain. This clonotype was observed at least ten times. It has no known antigen specificity. No qualities accompany the bases; no much larger clone lies one base away. TCR beta CDR3 regions were amplified from RNA transcripts for repertoire sequencing. A first-round RT-PCR used HTBI primers with the Qiagen OneStep RT-PCR kit, followed by a second-round multiplex PCR, size selection and purification. Libraries were sequenced paired-end with 100 bp reads on an Illumina HiSeq2000. As for the original processing: SOAPnuke was used for read processing, and reads with adapters, uncalled bases, a mean Phred below 15, or no exact constant-primer or identifier match were discarded. COPE v1.2.5 was used to merge the high-quality paired reads. Each unique nucleotide sequence was treated as a clonotype, and MiTCR v1.1 was used to align the clonotypes to the IMGT TRB V, D and J references. The analysis was limited to V-J combinations with a frequency above 0.0001, which together covered over 99% of the repertoires. For each V-J combination, a TCR clonal expansion and chaos score was defined as F50 clonal expansion divided by the chaos observed in the TCRdist matrix. Welch's t-statistics and random forest were used to narrow the features down to 13 V-J combinations, which were then fed into a naive Bayes classifier. Thyroid-blood repertoire similarity was quantified with the Morisita-Horn index. In-frame beta chains were kept once TCRdb had trimmed the public reads at Q25 with fastp and called clones with MiXCR. For every CDR3 protein sequence, its rows merge into one entry that carries the most common genes and DNA. TCRdb's processing, not the authors' own work, is the source of the V and J calls. A total of a few hundred thousand distinct CDR3 sequences appear in this sample, 15% to 20% of them only once. In total, the top ten clones hold around 1.4% of the sample.

CDR1 and CDR2 were assigned from the germline V gene as SGHAT and FQNNGV. The junction carries 7 bases between V and J, which are trimmed by 2 bases and 0 bases respectively. The CDR3 starts with the cysteine, ends with the phenylalanine, and has 14 residues. The kept DNA is CDR3 alone, 42 bases in frame from the first base. The data were obtained in a study of Graves' ophthalmopathy and Graves' hyperthyroidism (dated by TCRdb to the late 2010s). Turning to the overall study: Peripheral blood was collected before any treatment was given, at the time of initial diagnosis. To tell Graves' ophthalmopathy apart from Graves' hyperthyroidism, and to predict which patients would progress to ophthalmopathy, the study relied on TCR beta repertoire signatures. In total, under 150 blood samples were TCR-sequenced: roughly 45 ophthalmopathy, over 70 hyperthyroidism and some 17 hyperthyroidism-to-ophthalmopathy patients. To explore V-J signatures that separate ophthalmopathy from hyperthyroidism, a discovery set of about 96 patients was enrolled, consisting of more than 40 with ophthalmopathy and approximately 60 with stable hyperthyroidism. For independent validation, a separate cohort was made up of around 19 hyperthyroidism patients plus 17 patients who later progressed from hyperthyroidism to ophthalmopathy. T-cell repertoires of thyroid tissue and blood were compared in over 5 hyperthyroidism patients. Following sampling, methimazole starting at 30 mg daily was administered to hyperthyroidism patients, and high-dose intravenous methylprednisolone was administered to ophthalmopathy patients. For training and testing, the 100 or so patients in the discovery cohort were randomly divided in a 7:3 ratio. What the work shows at the level of the full study, not this receptor alone: In validation, the model predicted ophthalmopathy progression with about 71% sensitivity and less than 80% specificity; roughly eleven predicted patients were CT-confirmed with GO in a median of approximately 6.5 months. No statistical method was used to set the sample size in advance, and the investigators knew which group each participant was assigned to. In cross-validation, the 13-signature model distinguished ophthalmopathy from stable hyperthyroidism with 85% to 90% sensitivity and nearly 82% specificity, and in the test set the corresponding values were around 80% and 75%. Most expanded thyroid clonotypes with a frequency above 0.001 also appeared in blood, which suggests that blood repertoires may reflect the immune response in the thyroid.

Ophthalmopathy patients were characterized by moderately to severely active disease, a Clinical Activity Score of at least 3, a NOSPECS grade of at least 4, and a disease duration under 3 months. Anyone with other autoimmune diseases, uncontrolled infections, pregnancy or lactation was excluded from the study. Clinical symptoms, serum thyroxine, TRAb, thyroid ultrasound and orbital computed tomography were used for diagnosis. PBMCs were isolated from about 9.1 ml of fresh peripheral blood by Ficoll-Paque density gradient centrifugation. Total RNA was extracted using Trizol reagent, and RNA quality was checked on an Agilent 2100 Bioanalyzer.

The sequenced sample was peripheral blood. This chain joins TRBV11-2 to TRBJ1-2; no D segment can be confidently identified. This TCR derives from a woman between 18 and 30 years old with Graves' ophthalmopathy. Donor details come from another sample of the same person, matched by shared clones. CDR3 loop: CASSLRPANYGYTF. The DNA sequence follows: TGTGCCAGCAGCTTAAGGCCGGCTAACTATGGCTACACCTTC.